Below, 11 T cell receptor beta chains from the same sample are listed, as sequenced in a study of T cells in Graves' hyperthyroidism and ophthalmopathy. TCR beta CDR3 regions were amplified from RNA transcripts. First-round RT-PCR with HTBI primers amplified the TCR CDR3 region. Each CDR3 protein gets one entry after TCRdb re-called the multiplex PCR reads with MiXCR. The sample has hundreds of thousands of distinct CDR3 sequences; approximately 15% are singletons. Sequencing was carried out using blood. These receptors all stem from a woman aged 18-35 years with Graves' hyperthyroidism.

The rearrangement links TRBV6-1 to TRBJ2-1, with D possibly being TRBD2 (5 bases). There are 15 residues in the CDR3. From germline, CDR1 is MNHNS and CDR2 SASEGT. V dropped 6 bases and J dropped 0 bases, with 12 bases sitting between them. CDR3 nucleotides: TGTGCCAGCAGGGCCTCGGGGATCTCCTACAATGAGCAGTTCTTC. Its translation: CASRASGISYNEQFF.

This clonotype was seen repeatedly, ten times or more. The chain employs TRBV30 and TRBJ1-1; D call uncertain. The germline V gene encodes CDR1 GTSNPN and CDR2 SVGIG (reference sequence). Trimming pared 2 bases from V and 1 base from J, leaving 8 bases between. The CDR3 is 13 residues long. The CDR3: CAWSSRRNTEAFF. The CDR3 DNA reads as TGTGCCTGGAGTTCCCGACGGAACACTGAAGCTTTCTTT.

The CDR3 protein is CASSRGPGASHEQYF. CDR3 in DNA: TGCGCCAGCAGCCGGGGACCGGGAGCATCACACGAGCAGTACTTC. The chain carries TRBV4-1 and TRBJ2-7; TRBD2 might be the D (6 bases). The CDR3 runs 15 residues. Trimming took 4 bases from V and 5 from J, leaving 18 bases between them. The germline V gene encodes CDR1 MGHRA and CDR2 YSYEKL.

The J gene is TRBJ2-6, the V gene TRBV7-9; TRBD1 agrees at 10 bases. Losses at the gene ends were 5 bases for V and 2 bases for J; bases not matched to a gene: 9. The CDR3 has 18 residues. Germline CDR1 is SEHNR and CDR2 is FQNEAQ (reference sequence). CDR3 in DNA: TGTGCCAGCAGCCCCGGGACAGGGGAGTATCCTGGGGCCAACGTCCTGACTTTC. Translated: CASSPGTGEYPGANVLTF.

This clonotype was seen many times. The V call is TRBV30, the J call TRBJ2-1; TRBD2 aligns across 10 bases. The CDR3 totals 16 residues. CDR1 is GTSNPN, CDR2 SVGIG, per germline (reference sequence). Losses at the gene ends were 1 base for V and 2 bases for J; bases not matched to a gene: 5. The CDR3, as DNA: TGTGCCTGGAGTGCCTGGAGCGGGAGGGCCTACAATGAGCAGTTCTTC. Protein: CAWSAWSGRAYNEQFF.

This clonotype was recorded many times. The chain employs TRBV7-8 and TRBJ1-1; D unclear. Germline loops: CDR1 SGHVS, CDR2 FQNEAQ. The CDR3 is 16 residues long. Trimming cost V 0 bases and J 0 bases, with 11 bases left between them. CDR3 DNA: TGTGCCAGCAGCTTAGCCACCACCCGTGTGAACACTGAAGCTTTCTTT. Translation gives CASSLATTRVNTEAFF. Complete variable domain (other parts from reference TRBV7-8 and TRBJ1-1): GAGVSQSPRYKVAKRGQDVALRCDPISGHVSLFWYQQALGQGPEFLTYFQNEAQLDKSGLPSDRFFAERPEGSVSTLKIQRTQQEDSAVYLCASSLATTRVNTEAFFGQGTRLTVV.

There are many counts of this clonotype. The rearrangement uses TRBV5-1 and TRBJ2-7, with 7 nucleotides matching TRBD1. This CDR3 contains 12 residues. Looked up from germline, CDR1 is SGHRS and CDR2 is YFSETQ. Trimming at V came to 3 bases and at J to 6 bases, leaving 3 bases not matched to a gene. CDR3 loop: CASSSTGSEQYF. For the CDR3, the DNA is TGCGCCAGCAGCTCGACAGGGTCCGAGCAGTACTTC.

This clonotype was counted ten times or more. This chain connects TRBV12-3 or TRBV12-4 to TRBJ2-1; 10 bases map to TRBD2. The CDR3 is 14 residues long. J was trimmed by 8 bases and V by 5 bases; bases with no gene match: 6. The CDR3 nucleotides are TGTGCCAGCAGTGCTAGCGGGGGTATCCATGAGCAGTTCTTC. It specifies CASSASGGIHEQFF.

This clonotype was seen ten or more times. The gene calls are TRBV7-9 and TRBJ2-7; 9 nucleotides agree with TRBD1. Germline V gene data show CDR1 as SEHNR and CDR2 as FQNEAQ (reference sequence). This CDR3 spans 15 amino acids. V gave up 5 bases and J gave up 1 base; unmatched junction bases: 6. The CDR3 here is CASSPLGQGSYEQYF. In nucleotides, the CDR3 is TGTGCCAGCAGCCCCCTCGGACAGGGGTCCTACGAGCAGTACTTC. The complete variable domain, with remaining parts taken from reference TRBV7-9 and TRBJ2-7, reads DTGVSQNPRHKITKRGQNVTFRCDPISEHNRLYWYRQTLGQGPEFLTYFQNEAQLEKSRLLSDRFSAERPKGSFSTLEIQRTEQGDSAMYLCASSPLGQGSYEQYFGPGTRLTVT.

This chain joins TRBV6-1 and TRBJ2-6, with D perhaps TRBD1 or TRBD2 (5 bases each). Germline CDR1 and CDR2: MNHNS and SASEGT. Trimming cost V 2 bases and J 1 base, with 9 bases left between them. The CDR3 is 16 residues long. This CDR3 reads CASSEFGGSGANVLTF. In DNA form, the CDR3 reads TGTGCCAGCAGTGAATTTGGGGGTTCTGGGGCCAACGTCCTGACTTTC.

The chain links TRBV5-1 to TRBJ2-2; D is perhaps TRBD2 (5 bases). V dropped 0 bases and J dropped 5 bases, with 11 bases sitting between them. The CDR3 contains 15 residues. Germline V CDR1 and CDR2: SGHRS, YFSETQ. The CDR3 here is CASSLDPRGTGELFF. The CDR3 nucleotides are TGCGCCAGCAGCTTGGACCCAAGAGGGACCGGGGAGCTGTTTTTT.